This is a list of T cell receptor beta chains from one sample in a study of cytomegalovirus exposure and HLA in healthy donors. Sequenced by immunoSEQ multiplex PCR; TCRdb stores in-frame clones only, minus some. The sample includes around 100,000 clones, less than 85% of them seen just once. The sequencing sample was made of PBMCs. The receptors were sampled from a woman aged 60 to 75 in good health and CMV-seropositive. The CDR3 runs from the conserved cysteine through the conserved F or W.

17	TRBV18	TRBJ1-1	CASSTTTGVGGGTEAFF
16	TRBV19	TRBJ1-5	CASSIGAGTGYQPQHF
16	TRBV7-3	TRBJ2-7	CASSPRASGRVYEQYF
15	TRBV11-2	TRBJ2-3	CASSFSLADTDTQYF
15	TRBV6-6	TRBJ1-2	CASSYSAGTSYGYTF
15	TRBV28	TRBJ2-7	CASSPTGTAHYEQYF
17	TRBV9	TRBJ2-2	CASSVRDRERNTGELFF
16	TRBV27	TRBJ2-3	CASRSRGGDPSDTQYF
15	TRBV5-4	TRBJ2-3	CASSLAAGGADTQYF
15	TRBV30	-	CAWSVPLRNSYEQYF
15	TRBV6-1	TRBJ2-2	CASSEGQGYTGELFF
14	TRBV27	TRBJ2-2	CASSRVAVTGELFF
16	TRBV7-9	TRBJ2-7	CASSRGAAGAGDEQYF
16	TRBV30	TRBJ2-7	CAWSASIGQFFYEQYF
11	TRBV20-1	TRBJ1-2	CSARDERSYTF
14	TRBV7-7	TRBJ2-5	CASSPPGDTGTQYF
14	TRBV7-2	TRBJ2-5	CASSAIDTQETQYF
12	TRBV7-9	TRBJ2-7	CASSQGSLEQYF
10	TRBV11-2	TRBJ2-1	CASRGVEQFF
15	TRBV18	TRBJ2-2	CASSQTGGRVGELFF
13	TRBV6-6	TRBJ1-2	CASRPGQGYGYTF
14	TRBV6-5	TRBJ1-1	CASSYSKLDTEAFF
14	TRBV9	TRBJ1-5	CASSVDRVGQPQHF
12	TRBV30	TRBJ1-1	CAWSLQGLEAFF
14	TRBV2	TRBJ2-5	CASLPRGGRKTQYF
14	TRBV27	TRBJ2-1	CASSRQGRINEQFF
14	TRBV30	TRBJ2-1	CAWSVLGPRGVQFF
13	TRBV5-1	TRBJ2-7	CASSPRGPYEQYF
13	TRBV29-1	TRBJ2-3	CSVRSGRDDTQYF
13	TRBV28	TRBJ2-3	CASSPSGEDTQYF
14	TRBV29-1	TRBJ1-2	CSVEGIQANYGYTF
12	TRBV28	TRBJ1-1	CASSTPSAEAFF
13	TRBV5-1	TRBJ2-5	CATRTGGQETQYF
16	TRBV7-9	TRBJ2-6	CASSWDRGLGANVLTF
17	TRBV4-1	TRBJ1-6	CASSQAGLTGGGSPLHF
13	TRBV19	TRBJ2-7	CASSPRGGAEQYF
16	TRBV27	TRBJ2-3	CASSLRGQGSTDTQYF
14	TRBV7-8	TRBJ1-2	CASSLLGQGGGYTF
16	TRBV5-4	TRBJ2-6	CASSWDYFSGANVLTF
15	TRBV5-5	TRBJ2-1	CASSLDGRGGNEQFF
15	TRBV19	TRBJ2-2	CASSISSGYTGELFF
17	TRBV9	TRBJ1-5	CASSVGPGSNSNQPQHF
15	TRBV9	TRBJ2-7	CASSVGTGASYEQYF
15	TRBV11-2	TRBJ2-1	CASSPQRGPGNEQFF
16	TRBV28	TRBJ2-2	CASSLLGAGDVGELFF
14	TRBV5-6	TRBJ1-5	CASSIVWENQPQHF
14	TRBV9	TRBJ1-1	CASSVEPQATEAFF
17	TRBV4-1	-	CASSQDLSGRTSYEQYF
16	TRBV11-2	TRBJ2-7	CASSPRPRQGGYEQYF
15	TRBV19	TRBJ1-1	CASSITALPNTEAFF
15	TRBV19	TRBJ2-7	CASSIASGSGYEQYF
16	TRBV5-5	TRBJ1-1	CASSPSSSRGNTEAFF
14	TRBV19	TRBJ1-1	CASKVTVRDTEAFF
15	TRBV11-2	TRBJ2-3	CASSLEQGNTDTQYF